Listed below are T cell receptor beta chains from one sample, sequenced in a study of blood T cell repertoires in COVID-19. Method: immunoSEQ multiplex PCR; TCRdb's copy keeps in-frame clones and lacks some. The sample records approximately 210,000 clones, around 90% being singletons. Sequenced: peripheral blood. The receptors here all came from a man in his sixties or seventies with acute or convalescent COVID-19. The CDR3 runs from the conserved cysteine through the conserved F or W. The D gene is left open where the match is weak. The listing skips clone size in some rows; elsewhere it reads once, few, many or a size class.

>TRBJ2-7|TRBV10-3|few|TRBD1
CAISETGGAWQYF
TGTGCCATCAGTGAGACAGGGGGCGCCTGGCAGTACTTC
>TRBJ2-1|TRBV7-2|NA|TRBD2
CASSFNSGTSGWGEQFF
TGTGCCAGCAGCTTCAATAGTGGGACTAGCGGGTGGGGTGAGCAGTTCTTC
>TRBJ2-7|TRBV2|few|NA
CASSEVQNLSYEQYF
TGTGCCAGCAGTGAAGTACAGAACCTCTCCTACGAGCAGTACTTC
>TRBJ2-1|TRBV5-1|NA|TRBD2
CASSLQLAGGYNEQFF
TGCGCCAGCAGCCTCCAGCTAGCGGGAGGTTACAATGAGCAGTTCTTC
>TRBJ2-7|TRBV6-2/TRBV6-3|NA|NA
CASSYSQSFYEQYF
TGTGCCAGCAGTTACAGTCAGTCTTTCTACGAGCAGTACTTC
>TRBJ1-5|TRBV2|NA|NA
CASRGWGTGNQPQHF
TGTGCCAGCAGGGGGTGGGGTACGGGGAATCAGCCCCAGCATTTT
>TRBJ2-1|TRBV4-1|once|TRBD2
CASSQTGTTNEQFF
TGCGCCAGCAGCCAGACCGGGACTACTAATGAGCAGTTCTTC
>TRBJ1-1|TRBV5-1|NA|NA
CASSSGAGIGDTEAFF
TGCGCCAGCAGCTCTGGTGCAGGGATAGGGGACACTGAAGCTTTCTTT
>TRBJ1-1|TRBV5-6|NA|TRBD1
CATQGALGNTEAFF
TGTGCCACCCAGGGGGCATTAGGGAACACTGAAGCTTTCTTT
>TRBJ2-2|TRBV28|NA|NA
CASSFTSIGWELFF
TGTGCCAGCAGCTTTACCAGTATTGGTTGGGAGCTGTTTTTT
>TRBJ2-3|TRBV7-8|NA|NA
CASTLGASSTDTQYF
TGTGCCAGCACCCTGGGAGCGTCTAGCACAGATACGCAGTATTTT
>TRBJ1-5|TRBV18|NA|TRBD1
CASSYRTGENQPQHF
TGTGCCAGCTCATATAGGACAGGTGAAAATCAGCCCCAGCATTTT
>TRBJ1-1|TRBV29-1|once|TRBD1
CSGDRGEAFF
TGCAGCGGGGACAGGGGTGAAGCTTTCTTT
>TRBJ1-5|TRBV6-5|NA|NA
CASGGNQPQHF
TGTGCCTCGGGGGGCAATCAGCCCCAGCATTTT
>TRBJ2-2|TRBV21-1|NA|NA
CASSKTSSNTGELFF
TGTGCCAGCAGCAAAACTAGTTCGAACACCGGGGAGCTGTTTTTT
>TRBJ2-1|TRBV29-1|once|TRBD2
CSVRTSGDNEQFF
TGCAGCGTTAGGACTAGCGGAGACAATGAGCAGTTCTTC
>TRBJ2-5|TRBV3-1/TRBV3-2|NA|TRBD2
CASSQDLSGRGETQYF
TGTGCCAGCAGCCAAGACCTTAGCGGGAGGGGGGAGACCCAGTACTTC
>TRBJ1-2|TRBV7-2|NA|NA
CASSLVRDNYGYTF
TGTGCCAGCAGCTTAGTGAGGGATAACTATGGCTACACCTTC
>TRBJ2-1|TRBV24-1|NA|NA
CATSDSGTSSYNEQFF
TGTGCCACCAGTGACTCCGGGACATCCTCCTACAATGAGCAGTTCTTC
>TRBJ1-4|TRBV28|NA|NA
CASSPPGGREKLFF
TGTGCCAGCAGTCCTCCGGGGGGGCGTGAAAAACTGTTTTTT
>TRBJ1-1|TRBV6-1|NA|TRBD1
CASSETGGVNTEAFF
TGTGCCAGCAGTGAGACAGGGGGTGTGAACACTGAAGCTTTCTTT
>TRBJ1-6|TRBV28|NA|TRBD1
CASSSKRGLNSPLHF
TGTGCCAGCAGTTCGAAAAGGGGGCTTAATTCACCCCTCCACTTT
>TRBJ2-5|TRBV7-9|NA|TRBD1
CASSSTGGGETQYF
TGTGCCAGCAGCTCGACAGGGGGTGGGGAGACCCAGTACTTC
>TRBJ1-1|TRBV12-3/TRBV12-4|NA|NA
CASSLKGLEAFF
TGTGCCAGCAGTTTAAAGGGGTTGGAAGCTTTCTTT
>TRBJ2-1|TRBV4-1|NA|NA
CASSQDYYPGVNEQFF
TGCGCCAGCAGCCAAGATTACTACCCGGGAGTCAATGAGCAGTTCTTC
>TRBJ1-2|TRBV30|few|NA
CAWSPGAVTF
TGTGCCTGGAGTCCAGGGGCTGTCACCTTC
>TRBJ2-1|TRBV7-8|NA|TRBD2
CASSPLLARLNNEQFF
TGTGCCAGCAGCCCCCTACTAGCGAGATTAAACAATGAGCAGTTCTTC
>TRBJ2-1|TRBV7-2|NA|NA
CASSKELAGYEQFF
TGTGCCAGCAGCAAGGAACTAGCAGGGTATGAGCAGTTCTTC
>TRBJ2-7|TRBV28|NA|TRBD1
CASTASPGTDRYEQYF
TGTGCCAGCACCGCTAGCCCCGGGACAGATCGATACGAGCAGTACTTC
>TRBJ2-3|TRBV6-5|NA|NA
CASSNTDTQYF
TGTGCCAGCTCCAATACAGATACGCAGTATTTT
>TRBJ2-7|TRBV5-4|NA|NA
CASSLQSAYEQYF
TGTGCCAGCAGCTTGCAATCGGCCTACGAGCAGTACTTC
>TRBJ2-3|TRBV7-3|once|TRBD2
CASSPRVLAGVIPDTQYF
TGTGCCAGCAGCCCCAGGGTATTAGCGGGAGTAATCCCAGATACGCAGTATTTT
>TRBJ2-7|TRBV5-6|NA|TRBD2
CATTSGRARYF
TGTGCCACGACTAGCGGGAGGGCTAGGTACTTC
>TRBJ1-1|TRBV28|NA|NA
CASSGPNTEAFF
TGTGCCAGCAGTGGCCCAAACACTGAAGCTTTCTTT
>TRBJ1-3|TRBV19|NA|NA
CASRNGQNSGNTIYF
TGTGCCAGTAGAAATGGACAGAACTCTGGAAACACCATATATTTT
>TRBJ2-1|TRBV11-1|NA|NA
CASSGQQGGSYNEQFF
TGTGCCAGCAGCGGACAGCAGGGGGGCTCCTACAATGAGCAGTTCTTC
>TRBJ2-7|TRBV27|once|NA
CASSRYEQYF
TGTGCCAGCAGTCGCTACGAGCAGTACTTC
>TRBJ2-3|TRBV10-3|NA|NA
CAAGGRVHTQYF
TGTGCAGCTGGGGGCCGCGTTCATACGCAGTATTTT
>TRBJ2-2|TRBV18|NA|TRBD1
CASSPILDRGDGELFF
TGTGCCAGCTCACCAATACTCGACAGGGGCGACGGGGAGCTGTTTTTT
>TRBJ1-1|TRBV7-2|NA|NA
CASSLRPTGSEAFF
TGTGCCAGCAGCTTAAGGCCAACGGGGTCTGAAGCTTTCTTT
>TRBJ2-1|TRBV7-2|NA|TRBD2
CASSLLSSGIGNEQFF
TGTGCCAGCAGCTTACTGTCTAGCGGGATCGGTAATGAGCAGTTCTTC
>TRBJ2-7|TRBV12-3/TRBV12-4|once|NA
CASSTGVGEQYF
TGTGCCAGCAGCACCGGGGTGGGGGAGCAGTACTTC
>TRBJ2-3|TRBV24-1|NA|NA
CATSDPGLRGGDTQYF
TGTGCCACCAGTGACCCGGGACTCCGGGGTGGAGATACGCAGTATTTT
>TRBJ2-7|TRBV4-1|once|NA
CASSQDVGGRYEQYF
TGCGCCAGCAGCCAAGATGTAGGGGGTAGGTACGAGCAGTACTTC
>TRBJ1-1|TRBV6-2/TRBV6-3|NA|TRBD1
CASSDPGQPEAFF
TGTGCCAGCAGTGATCCGGGACAGCCAGAAGCTTTCTTT
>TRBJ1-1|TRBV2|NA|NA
CASSDDGGGAFF
TGTGCCAGCAGTGATGATGGCGGAGGAGCTTTCTTT
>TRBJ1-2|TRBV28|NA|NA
CASSFRTVKGYTF
TGTGCCAGCAGTTTCCGGACAGTCAAGGGCTACACCTTC
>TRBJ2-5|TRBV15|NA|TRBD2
CATSGRLAGGQTQYF
TGTGCCACCAGCGGGAGACTAGCGGGAGGACAGACCCAGTACTTC